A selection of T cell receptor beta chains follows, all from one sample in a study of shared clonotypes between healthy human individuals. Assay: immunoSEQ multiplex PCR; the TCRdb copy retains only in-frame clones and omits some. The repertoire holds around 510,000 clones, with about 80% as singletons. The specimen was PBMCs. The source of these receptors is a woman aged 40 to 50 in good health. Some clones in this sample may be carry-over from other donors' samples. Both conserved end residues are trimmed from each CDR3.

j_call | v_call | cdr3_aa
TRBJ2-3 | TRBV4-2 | ASSRQGPLGDTQY
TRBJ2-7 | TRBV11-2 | ASSWTSGTSYEQY
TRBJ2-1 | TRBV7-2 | ASSPWTSSYNEQF
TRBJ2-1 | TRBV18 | ASSPKGLADYNEQF
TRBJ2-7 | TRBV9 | ASSPGTGGSEQY
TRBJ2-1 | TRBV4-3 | ASSQDFSGNDEQF
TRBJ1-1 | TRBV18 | ASSPPRSRDTEAF
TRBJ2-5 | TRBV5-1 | ASKGGQGLGETQY
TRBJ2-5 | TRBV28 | ASRGTALQETQY
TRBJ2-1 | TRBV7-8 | ASSLGSLDEQF
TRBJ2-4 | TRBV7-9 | ASSLVGQGDIQY